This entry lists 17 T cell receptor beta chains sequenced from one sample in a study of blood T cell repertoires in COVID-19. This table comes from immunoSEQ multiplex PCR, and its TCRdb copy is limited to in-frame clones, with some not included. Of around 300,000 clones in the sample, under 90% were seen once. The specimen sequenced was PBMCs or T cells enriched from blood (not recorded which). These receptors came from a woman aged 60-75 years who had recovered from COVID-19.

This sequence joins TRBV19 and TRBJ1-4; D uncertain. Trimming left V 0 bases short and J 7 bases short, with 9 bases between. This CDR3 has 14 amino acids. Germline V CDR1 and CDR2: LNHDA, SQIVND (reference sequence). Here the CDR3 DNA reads TGTGCCAGTAGTATAGATCTCCGGAGTGAAAAACTGTTTTTT. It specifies CASSIDLRSEKLFF.

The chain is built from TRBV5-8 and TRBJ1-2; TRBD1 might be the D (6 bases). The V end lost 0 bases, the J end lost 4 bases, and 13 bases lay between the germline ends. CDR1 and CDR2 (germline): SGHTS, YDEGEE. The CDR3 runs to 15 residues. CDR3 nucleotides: TGTGCCAGCAGCTTGGATGGTACAGGGATCTATGGCTACACCTTC. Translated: CASSLDGTGIYGYTF.

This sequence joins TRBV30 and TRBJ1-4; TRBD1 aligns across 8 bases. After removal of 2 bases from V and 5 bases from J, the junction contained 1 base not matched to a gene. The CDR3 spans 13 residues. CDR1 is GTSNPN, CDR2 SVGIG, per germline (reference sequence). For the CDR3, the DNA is TGTGCCTGGAGTCAGGGGGCGAATGAAAAACTGTTTTTT. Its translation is CAWSQGANEKLFF.

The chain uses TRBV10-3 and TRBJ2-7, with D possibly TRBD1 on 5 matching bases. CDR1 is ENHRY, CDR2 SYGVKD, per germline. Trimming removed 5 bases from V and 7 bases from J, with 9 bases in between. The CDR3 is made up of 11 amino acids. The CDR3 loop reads CAISRTREQYF. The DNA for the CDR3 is TGTGCCATCAGTAGGACAAGGGAGCAGTACTTC.

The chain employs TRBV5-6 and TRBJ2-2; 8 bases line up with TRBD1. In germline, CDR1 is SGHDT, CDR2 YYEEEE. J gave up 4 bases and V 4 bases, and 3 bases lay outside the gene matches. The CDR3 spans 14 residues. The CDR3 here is CASSAGTGTGELFF. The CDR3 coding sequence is TGTGCCAGCAGCGCAGGGACAGGCACCGGGGAGCTGTTTTTT.

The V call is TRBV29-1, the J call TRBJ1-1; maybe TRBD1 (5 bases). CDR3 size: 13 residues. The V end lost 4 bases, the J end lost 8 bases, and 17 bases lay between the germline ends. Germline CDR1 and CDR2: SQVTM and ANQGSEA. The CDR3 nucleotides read TGCAGCGTTGTTGAATTGACAGTACAAGAAGCTTTCTTT. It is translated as CSVVELTVQEAFF.

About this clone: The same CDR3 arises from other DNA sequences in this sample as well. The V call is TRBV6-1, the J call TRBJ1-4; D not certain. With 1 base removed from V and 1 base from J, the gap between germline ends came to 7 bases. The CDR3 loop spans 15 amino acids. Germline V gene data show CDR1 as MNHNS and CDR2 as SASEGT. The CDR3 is CASSEGTGTNEKLFF. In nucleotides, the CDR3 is TGTGCCAGCAGTGAAGGTACTGGAACTAATGAAAAACTGTTTTTT.

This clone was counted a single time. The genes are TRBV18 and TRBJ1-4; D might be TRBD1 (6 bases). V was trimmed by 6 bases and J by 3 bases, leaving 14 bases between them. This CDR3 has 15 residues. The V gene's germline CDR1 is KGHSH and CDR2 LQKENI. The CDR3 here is CASSLLSGANEKLFF. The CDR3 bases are TGTGCCAGCTCGCTTCTCTCAGGGGCTAATGAAAAACTGTTTTTT.

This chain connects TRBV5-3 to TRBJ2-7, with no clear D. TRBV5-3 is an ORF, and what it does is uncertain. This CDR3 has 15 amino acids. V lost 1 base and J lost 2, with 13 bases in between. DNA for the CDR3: TGTGCCAGAAGCTTGCTCGGTGGAGATGCCTACGAGCAGTACTTC. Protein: CARSLLGGDAYEQYF.

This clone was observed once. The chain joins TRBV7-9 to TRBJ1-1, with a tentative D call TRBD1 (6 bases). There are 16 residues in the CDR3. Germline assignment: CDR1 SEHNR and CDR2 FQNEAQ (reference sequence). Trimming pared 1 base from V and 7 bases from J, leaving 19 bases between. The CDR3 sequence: CASSLESPGEGDEAFF. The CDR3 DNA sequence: TGTGCCAGCAGCTTAGAAAGCCCAGGGGAAGGTGATGAAGCTTTCTTT.

CDR3 sequence reads: CASTATGVRATNEKLFF. The CDR3, as DNA: TGTGCCAGTACCGCGACAGGGGTGAGAGCAACTAATGAAAAACTGTTTTTT. The chain recombines TRBV19 with TRBJ1-4; 8 bases match TRBD1. The CDR3 is made up of 17 amino acids. V was clipped by 7 bases and J by 0 bases; unmatched bases: 10. CDR1 LNHDA and CDR2 SQIVND come from the germline V gene (reference sequence).

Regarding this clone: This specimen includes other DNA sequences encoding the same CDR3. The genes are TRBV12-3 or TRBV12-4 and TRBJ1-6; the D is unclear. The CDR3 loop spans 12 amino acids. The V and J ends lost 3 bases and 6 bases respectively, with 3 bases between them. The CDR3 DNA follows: TGTGCCAGCAGTTTCGGTAATTCACCCCTCCACTTT. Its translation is CASSFGNSPLHF.

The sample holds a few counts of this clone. The CDR3 bases are TGTGCCAGCAGCAAAAGCGGGGGTGAAAAACTGTTTTTT. It codes for CASSKSGGEKLFF. The chain links TRBV7-9 to TRBJ1-4, with D tentatively TRBD1 (5 bases). The V gene's germline CDR1 is SEHNR and CDR2 FQNEAQ (reference sequence). The length of the CDR3 is 13 residues. Deletions cut 5 bases from V and 7 bases from J, with 11 bases between.

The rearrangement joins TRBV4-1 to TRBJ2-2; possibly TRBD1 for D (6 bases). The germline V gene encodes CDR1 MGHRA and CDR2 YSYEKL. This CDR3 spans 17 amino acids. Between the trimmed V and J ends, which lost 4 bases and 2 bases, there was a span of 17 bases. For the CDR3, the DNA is TGCGCCAGCAGCCTTAACGTGGGGACATCCAACACCGGGGAGCTGTTTTTT. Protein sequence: CASSLNVGTSNTGELFF.

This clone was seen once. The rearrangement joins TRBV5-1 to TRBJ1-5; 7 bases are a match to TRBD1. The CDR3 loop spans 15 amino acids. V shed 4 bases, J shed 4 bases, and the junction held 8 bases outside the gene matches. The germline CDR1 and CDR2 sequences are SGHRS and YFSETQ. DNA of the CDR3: TGCGCCAGCAGCCCCACCGGACAGGAGAATCAGCCCCAGCATTTT. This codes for CASSPTGQENQPQHF. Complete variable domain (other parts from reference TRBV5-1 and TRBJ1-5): KAGVTQTPRYLIKTRGQQVTLSCSPISGHRSVSWYQQTPGQGLQFLFEYFSETQRNKGNFPGRFSGRQFSNSRSEMNVSTLELGDSALYLCASSPTGQENQPQHFGDGTRLSIL.

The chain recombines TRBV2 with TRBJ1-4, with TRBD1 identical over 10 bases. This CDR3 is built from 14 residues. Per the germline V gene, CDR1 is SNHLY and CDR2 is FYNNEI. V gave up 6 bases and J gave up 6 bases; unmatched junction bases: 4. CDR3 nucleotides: TGTGCCAGCAGAAGGGACAGGGGTTATGAAAAACTGTTTTTT. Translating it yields CASRRDRGYEKLFF.

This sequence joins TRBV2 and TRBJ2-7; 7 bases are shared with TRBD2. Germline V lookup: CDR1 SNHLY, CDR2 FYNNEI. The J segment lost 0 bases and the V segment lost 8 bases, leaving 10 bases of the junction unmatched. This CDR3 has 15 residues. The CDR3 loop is CASRGVGSLSYEQYF. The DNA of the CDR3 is TGTGCCAGCCGGGGGGTGGGCAGCCTCTCCTACGAGCAGTACTTC.